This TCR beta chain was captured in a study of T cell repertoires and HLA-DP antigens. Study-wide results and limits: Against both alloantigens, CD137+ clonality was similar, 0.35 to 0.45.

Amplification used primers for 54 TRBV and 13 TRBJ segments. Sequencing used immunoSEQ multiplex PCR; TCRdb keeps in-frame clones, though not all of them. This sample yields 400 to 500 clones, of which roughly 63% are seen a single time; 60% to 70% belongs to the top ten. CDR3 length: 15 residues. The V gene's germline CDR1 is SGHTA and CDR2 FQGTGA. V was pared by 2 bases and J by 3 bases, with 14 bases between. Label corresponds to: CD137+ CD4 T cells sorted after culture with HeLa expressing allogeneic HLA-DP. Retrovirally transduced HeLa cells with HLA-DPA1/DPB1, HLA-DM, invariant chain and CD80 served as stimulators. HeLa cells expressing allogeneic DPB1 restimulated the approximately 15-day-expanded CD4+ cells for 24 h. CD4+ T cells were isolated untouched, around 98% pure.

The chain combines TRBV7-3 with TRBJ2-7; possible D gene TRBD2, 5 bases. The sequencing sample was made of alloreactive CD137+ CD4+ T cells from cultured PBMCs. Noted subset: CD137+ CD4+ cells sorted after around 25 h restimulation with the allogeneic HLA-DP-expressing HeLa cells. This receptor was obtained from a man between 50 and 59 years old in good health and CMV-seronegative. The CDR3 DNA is TGTGCCAGCAGCTTAGGTGAGGCGGGCGGCTACGAGCAGTACTTC. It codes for CASSLGEAGGYEQYF. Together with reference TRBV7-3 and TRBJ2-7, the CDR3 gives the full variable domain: GAGVSQTPSNKVTEKGKYVELRCDPISGHTALYWYRQSLGQGPEFLIYFQGTGAADDSGLPNDRFFAVRPEGSVSTLKIQRTERGDSAVYLCASSLGEAGGYEQYFGPGTRLTVT.